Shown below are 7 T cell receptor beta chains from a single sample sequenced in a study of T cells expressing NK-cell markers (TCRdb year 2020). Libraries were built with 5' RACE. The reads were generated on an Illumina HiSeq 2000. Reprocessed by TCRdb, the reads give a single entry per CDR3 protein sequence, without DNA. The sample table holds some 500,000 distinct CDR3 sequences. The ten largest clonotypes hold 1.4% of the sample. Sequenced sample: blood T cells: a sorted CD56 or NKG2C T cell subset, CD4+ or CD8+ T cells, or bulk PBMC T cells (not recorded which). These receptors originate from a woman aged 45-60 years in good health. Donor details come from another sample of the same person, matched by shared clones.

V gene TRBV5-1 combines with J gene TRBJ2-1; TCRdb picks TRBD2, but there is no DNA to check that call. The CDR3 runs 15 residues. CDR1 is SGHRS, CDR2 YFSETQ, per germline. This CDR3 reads CASSLRGRDFDEQFF. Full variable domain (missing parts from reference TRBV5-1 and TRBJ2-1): KAGVTQTPRYLIKTRGQQVTLSCSPISGHRSVSWYQQTPGQGLQFLFEYFSETQRNKGNFPGRFSGRQFSNSRSEMNVSTLELGDSALYLCASSLRGRDFDEQFFGPGTRLTVL.

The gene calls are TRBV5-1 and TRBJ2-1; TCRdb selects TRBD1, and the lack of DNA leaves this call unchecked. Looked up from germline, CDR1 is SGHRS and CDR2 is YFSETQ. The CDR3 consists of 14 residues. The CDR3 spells CASSSTGHYNEQFF. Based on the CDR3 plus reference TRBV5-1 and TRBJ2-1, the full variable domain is KAGVTQTPRYLIKTRGQQVTLSCSPISGHRSVSWYQQTPGQGLQFLFEYFSETQRNKGNFPGRFSGRQFSNSRSEMNVSTLELGDSALYLCASSSTGHYNEQFFGPGTRLTVL.

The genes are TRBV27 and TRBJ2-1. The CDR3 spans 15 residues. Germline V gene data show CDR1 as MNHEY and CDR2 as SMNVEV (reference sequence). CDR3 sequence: CASSLDLGFLDEQFF.

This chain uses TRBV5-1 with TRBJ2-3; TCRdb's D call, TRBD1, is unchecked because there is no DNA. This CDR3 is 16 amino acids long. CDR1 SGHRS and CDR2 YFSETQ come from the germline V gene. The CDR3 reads CASSPSYRGLTDTQYF. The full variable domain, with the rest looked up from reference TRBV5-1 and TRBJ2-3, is KAGVTQTPRYLIKTRGQQVTLSCSPISGHRSVSWYQQTPGQGLQFLFEYFSETQRNKGNFPGRFSGRQFSNSRSEMNVSTLELGDSALYLCASSPSYRGLTDTQYFGPGTRLTVL.

This CDR3 reads CASSQRGTDTQYF. This rearrangement joins TRBV5-1 to TRBJ2-3; TCRdb lists TRBD1, though no DNA is available to test this call. The CDR3 is 13 residues long. Germline CDR1 reads SGHRS; CDR2 reads YFSETQ. The full variable domain, completed using reference TRBV5-1 and TRBJ2-3, is KAGVTQTPRYLIKTRGQQVTLSCSPISGHRSVSWYQQTPGQGLQFLFEYFSETQRNKGNFPGRFSGRQFSNSRSEMNVSTLELGDSALYLCASSQRGTDTQYFGPGTRLTVL.

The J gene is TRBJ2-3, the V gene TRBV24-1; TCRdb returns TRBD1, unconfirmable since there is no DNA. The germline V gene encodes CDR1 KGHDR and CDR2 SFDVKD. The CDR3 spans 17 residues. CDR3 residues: CATGRRERGIDPDTQYF.

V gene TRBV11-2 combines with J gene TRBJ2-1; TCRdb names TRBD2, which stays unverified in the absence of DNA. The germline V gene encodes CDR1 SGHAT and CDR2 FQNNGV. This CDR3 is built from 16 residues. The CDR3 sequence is CASSHDSLAGANEQFF. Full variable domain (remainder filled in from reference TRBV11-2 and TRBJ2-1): EAGVAQSPRYKIIEKRQSVAFWCNPISGHATLYWYQQILGQGPKLLIQFQNNGVVDDSQLPKDRFSAERLKGVDSTLKIQPAKLEDSAVYLCASSHDSLAGANEQFFGPGTRLTVL.